This T cell receptor beta chain was found in a study of blood T cell repertoires in COVID-19. Study details: The cDNA or gDNA used as material had been derived from T cells, B-cell-depleted T cells, or PBMCs.

Seattle participants joined during active infection and were tracked over time. How the authors handled the data: Amplified reference gene primers provided the basis for estimating nucleated cell counts. Sequenced by immunoSEQ multiplex PCR; TCRdb stores in-frame clones only, minus some. That table gives V, J and clone size, and the DNA gave D and trimming. The sample comprises roughly 88,000 clones, roughly nine tenths of which are singletons, and around 19% rests with the top ten. Germline CDR1 and CDR2: SEHNR and FQNEAQ (reference sequence). The V and J ends lost 2 bases and 0 bases respectively, with 11 bases between them. This CDR3 is built from 16 residues.

The genes are TRBV7-9 and TRBJ2-1; D is unresolved. The origin of this receptor is a woman in her sixties with COVID-19, enrolled during active disease. Specimen: peripheral blood. CDR3 bases: TGTGCCAGCAGCTTATACCCCGTGAGCTCCTACAATGAGCAGTTCTTC. It specifies CASSLYPVSSYNEQFF.